These 28 T cell receptor beta chains share one sample of origin, sequenced in a study of graft-versus-host responses after intestinal transplantation. Their recognized antigens are unknown. Repertoires were generated with immunoSEQ multiplex PCR, while TCRdb's copy carries only in-frame clones and drops some. Among approximately 86,000 clones, 91% were seen once, and the ten largest hold about 0.1%. The source material was unstimulated CD4+ T cells sorted from spleen or lymph node cells, sampled before intestinal transplant. The origin of the receptors is a human donor who received an intestinal transplant.

The chain is built from TRBV6-5 and TRBJ1-3; 8 nucleotides align to TRBD1. The CDR3 has 15 residues. The V segment lost 6 bases and the J segment 4 bases; nucleotides outside the gene matches: 8. Per the germline V gene, CDR1 is MNHEY and CDR2 is SVGAGI. This chain's CDR3 is CASRPGQAVGNTIYF. For the CDR3, the DNA is TGTGCCAGCAGACCGGGACAGGCAGTAGGAAACACCATATATTTT.

The V gene is TRBV10-3, the J gene TRBJ1-6; tentative D call: TRBD1 (6 bases). From germline, CDR1 is ENHRY and CDR2 SYGVKD. V lost 10 bases, J lost 0 bases, and 19 bases lay in between. This CDR3 has 17 residues. As DNA, the CDR3 is TGTGCCAGCAAACCTCAACAGGGCAGCTCCTATAATTCACCCCTCCACTTT. It encodes CASKPQQGSSYNSPLHF.

This clone has a single count. V is TRBV5-1 and J is TRBJ2-5; 12 positions match TRBD2. The germline V gene encodes CDR1 SGHRS and CDR2 YFSETQ. V shed 5 bases and J 4 bases; nucleotides not matched to a gene: 6. This CDR3 is 15 amino acids long. The CDR3 DNA follows: TGCGCCAGCAGTATACTAGCGGGGGGCCCAGAGACCCAGTACTTC. It encodes CASSILAGGPETQYF.

This clone was recorded once. The rearrangement uses TRBV15 and TRBJ2-3; 10 bases map to TRBD2. Germline CDR1 reads LNHNV; CDR2 reads YYDKDF (reference sequence). The V gene end was trimmed by 3 bases and the J gene end by 0 bases; junction bases not matched to a gene: 6. This CDR3 contains 17 residues. CDR3 in DNA: TGTGCCACCAGCAGGAAGCGGGGGGGGCCGAGCACAGATACGCAGTATTTT. This sequence encodes CATSRKRGGPSTDTQYF.

J is TRBJ2-7 and V is TRBV19, with D unresolved. The germline V gene encodes CDR1 LNHDA and CDR2 SQIVND (reference sequence). Deletions cut 0 bases from V and 9 bases from J, with 9 bases between. The CDR3 contains 12 residues. The CDR3 reads CASSIEGSGQYF. CDR3 nucleotide sequence: TGTGCCAGTAGTATAGAGGGCTCTGGGCAGTACTTC.

In this sample, this clone turned up once. The rearrangement joins TRBV19 to TRBJ1-2, with D perhaps matching TRBD1 (5 bases). The CDR3 runs to 16 residues. Trimming removed 5 bases from V and 4 bases from J, with 20 bases in between. Germline assignment: CDR1 LNHDA and CDR2 SQIVND (reference sequence). Written as DNA, the CDR3 is TGTGCCAGTAGTTCTCCCAGGACACCCCCGGGCTATGGCTACACCTTC. Its protein product is CASSSPRTPPGYGYTF.

The gene calls are TRBV6-1 and TRBJ1-4, with 9 positions matching TRBD1. This CDR3 contains 15 residues. Trimming cost V 8 bases and J 8 bases; bases outside gene matches: 12. Germline assignment: CDR1 MNHNS and CDR2 SASEGT. CDR3 sequence (DNA): TGTGCCAGCCGATTCCCCGGGACAGGGAGGGAAAAACTGTTTTTT. This codes for CASRFPGTGREKLFF.

This clone was seen more than once but under ten times. The chain is built from TRBV19 and TRBJ2-3; 8 bases map to TRBD2. The junction had 6 bases not matched to a gene; V was cut back by 3 bases and J by 7 bases. The CDR3 has 14 residues. CDR1 is LNHDA, CDR2 SQIVND, per germline (reference sequence). CDR3 region: CASSIPGLANTQYF. The DNA for the CDR3 is TGTGCCAGTAGTATCCCTGGACTAGCAAATACGCAGTATTTT.

The chain has TRBV19 and TRBJ1-2; no clear D gene. This CDR3 is 14 amino acids long. The ends were cut back, 6 bases at V and 3 bases at J, with 14 bases in the middle. Germline V gene data show CDR1 as LNHDA and CDR2 as SQIVND (reference sequence). The CDR3 sequence: CASRGLGGHYGYTF. The CDR3 coding sequence is TGTGCCAGTAGGGGCCTCGGCGGGCACTATGGCTACACCTTC.

The chain carries TRBV27 and TRBJ2-2, with D perhaps matching TRBD2 (5 bases). Germline V lookup: CDR1 MNHEY, CDR2 SMNVEV (reference sequence). The CDR3 extends over 16 amino acids. Trimming took off 1 base at V and 0 bases at J, with 9 bases between the two ends. Written as DNA, the CDR3 is TGTGCCAGCAGTTTATTCGGCGGGTCGAACACCGGGGAGCTGTTTTTT. It translates to CASSLFGGSNTGELFF.

The rearrangement uses TRBV9 and TRBJ2-4; 7 bases are shared with TRBD1. This CDR3 spans 18 amino acids. V shed 4 bases and J 0 bases; nucleotides not matched to a gene: 13. Germline CDR1 reads SGDLS; CDR2 reads YYNGEE. The CDR3 sequence: CASSPRQGLELAKNIQYF. CDR3 nucleotides: TGTGCCAGCAGCCCTAGACAGGGATTGGAGCTAGCCAAAAACATTCAGTACTTC.

This clone was seen just once. V is TRBV11-2 and J is TRBJ1-2; 10 nucleotides align to TRBD1. Germline CDR1 reads SGHAT; CDR2 reads FQNNGV. V lost 5 bases to trimming and J lost 4 bases; unmatched junction nucleotides: 10. CDR3 length equals 16 residues. CDR3 sequence (DNA): TGTGCCAGCAGCCCCCAGACAGGGGGCGCCCTCTATGGCTACACCTTC. Protein: CASSPQTGGALYGYTF.

The rearrangement uses TRBV5-1 and TRBJ2-7; 9 bases match TRBD2. V shed 1 base and J 5 bases; nucleotides not matched to a gene: 13. CDR1 SGHRS and CDR2 YFSETQ come from the germline V gene. The CDR3 sequence is 17 residues long. The chain's CDR3 is CASSLITPGRGGDEQYF. The DNA for the CDR3 is TGCGCCAGCAGCTTGATTACCCCTGGGCGGGGGGGCGACGAGCAGTACTTC.

As DNA, the CDR3 is TGTGCCAGCAGTTACGGGGACAGGCGTCACTATGGCTACACCTTC. Translation gives CASSYGDRRHYGYTF. The chain is built from TRBV6-5 and TRBJ1-2, with TRBD1 matching 8 bases. Trimming took 2 bases from V and 3 from J; bases not matched to a gene: 5. There are 15 residues in the CDR3. Germline V gene lookup returns CDR1 MNHEY and CDR2 SVGAGI.

The chain uses TRBV7-9 and TRBJ2-7; tentative D call: TRBD1 (6 bases). V was shortened by 5 bases and J by 2 bases, with 13 bases between the two germline ends. This CDR3 comprises 14 residues. CDR1 SEHNR and CDR2 FQNEAQ come from the germline V gene (reference sequence). The CDR3 protein is CASSPGAGAYEQYF. CDR3 in DNA: TGTGCCAGCAGCCCCGGGGCAGGGGCCTACGAGCAGTACTTC.

V is TRBV7-9 and J is TRBJ1-1; D gene ambiguous. CDR3 length equals 13 residues. Trimming pared 5 bases from V and 5 bases from J, leaving 12 bases between. Germline lookup yields CDR1 SEHNR and CDR2 FQNEAQ (reference sequence). Here the CDR3 DNA reads TGTGCCAGCAGCGCATTGGGAGATACTGAAGCTTTCTTT. This encodes CASSALGDTEAFF.

This rearrangement joins TRBV5-6 to TRBJ2-2, with D maybe TRBD1 (6 bases). The germline V gene encodes CDR1 SGHDT and CDR2 YYEEEE. V was pared by 6 bases and J by 4 bases, with 19 bases between. This CDR3 spans 16 amino acids. The CDR3 loop is CASTSDQGHATGELFF. The CDR3 region has the DNA TGTGCCAGCACCTCTGACCAGGGACACGCCACCGGGGAGCTGTTTTTT.

V gene TRBV18 combines with J gene TRBJ2-7, with unresolved D. Trimming left V 5 bases short and J 3 bases short, with 11 bases between. This CDR3 has 13 amino acids. Germline-derived CDR1 and CDR2 are KGHSH and LQKENI. Here the CDR3 DNA reads TGTGCCAGCTCAGCCTCGGTAGACTACGAGCAGTACTTC. Translated, it gives CASSASVDYEQYF.

The V call is TRBV19, the J call TRBJ2-4; D possibly corresponds to TRBD1 (6 bases). The V gene's germline CDR1 is LNHDA and CDR2 SQIVND (reference sequence). The V end lost 3 bases, the J end lost 4 bases, and 16 bases lay between the germline ends. This CDR3 is built from 16 residues. The CDR3 region has the DNA TGTGCCAGTAGTATTGCCCCGACAGGCTGGAAAAACATTCAGTACTTC. Protein: CASSIAPTGWKNIQYF.

The V and J genes are TRBV7-2 and TRBJ1-1, with TRBD1 identical over 7 bases. The CDR3 sequence is 13 residues long. CDR1 is SGHTA, CDR2 FQGNSA, per germline. Trimming took 5 bases from V and 4 from J; bases not matched to a gene: 4. The CDR3 is CASSPRQGTEAFF. CDR3 nucleotides: TGTGCCAGCAGCCCGCGACAGGGCACTGAAGCTTTCTTT.

This rearrangement joins TRBV30 to TRBJ1-1; 7 bases fit TRBD1. There are 13 residues in the CDR3. CDR1 is GTSNPN, CDR2 SVGIG, per germline (reference sequence). J was trimmed by 5 bases and V by 3 bases; bases with no gene match: 6. The CDR3 region is CAWRGQLETEAFF. CDR3 coding DNA: TGTGCCTGGAGGGGACAGCTGGAGACTGAAGCTTTCTTT.

The chain joins TRBV5-1 to TRBJ2-2; TRBD2 agrees at 8 bases. The junction had 8 bases not matched to a gene; V was cut back by 4 bases and J by 6 bases. The CDR3 has 15 amino acids. Per the germline V gene, CDR1 is SGHRS and CDR2 is YFSETQ. CDR3 in DNA: TGCGCCAGCAGCCACAGCGGGGGATCAGCCGGGGAGCTGTTTTTT. Its translation is CASSHSGGSAGELFF.

This rearrangement joins TRBV19 to TRBJ2-3; 9 positions match TRBD1. Germline CDR1 LNHDA, CDR2 SQIVND (reference sequence). The CDR3 runs 14 residues. CDR3 in DNA: TGTCCTACGACCGGGACAGGGATTACAGATACGCAGTATTTT. Protein product: CPTTGTGITDTQYF.

The rearrangement links TRBV2 to TRBJ1-2; D ambiguous. V was pared by 8 bases and J by 4 bases, with 14 bases between. This CDR3 comprises 13 residues. Germline CDR1 is SNHLY and CDR2 is FYNNEI. The CDR3 sequence: CASATFQAYGYTF. In DNA, the CDR3 is TGTGCCAGCGCCACGTTTCAGGCCTATGGCTACACCTTC.

This clone appeared a few times. This chain connects TRBV2 to TRBJ1-4; D unresolved. There are 14 residues in the CDR3. CDR1 and CDR2 from the germline V gene are SNHLY and FYNNEI. Trimming stripped 5 bases from V and 3 bases from J, with 10 bases between. The CDR3 sequence is CASSSVRANEKLFF. For the CDR3, the DNA is TGTGCCAGCAGTTCGGTGAGGGCTAATGAAAAACTGTTTTTT.

This clone appeared a few times. The chain combines TRBV10-2 with TRBJ2-7; the match to TRBD2 covers 8 bases. Germline CDR1 and CDR2: WSHSY and SAAADI. This CDR3 comprises 17 residues. V trimming: 5 bases; J trimming: 2 bases; junction bases outside the gene matches: 14. CDR3 DNA sequence: TGCGCCAGCAGTCGGGGGGGCCCGGGAGGAGAGACCTACGAGCAGTACTTC. Translated: CASSRGGPGGETYEQYF.

The rearrangement joins TRBV30 to TRBJ2-5; 8 bases match TRBD2. Germline CDR1 is GTSNPN and CDR2 is SVGIG (reference sequence). This CDR3 contains 14 residues. V was clipped by 0 bases and J by 4 bases; unmatched bases: 4. The CDR3 loop is CAWSVSGIPETQYF. The CDR3 nucleotides read TGTGCCTGGAGTGTTAGCGGGATACCAGAGACCCAGTACTTC.

The chain couples TRBV18 to TRBJ1-2, with D tentatively TRBD1 (5 bases). V lost 5 bases and J lost 7, with 20 bases in between. CDR3 length: 15 residues. Per the germline V gene, CDR1 is KGHSH and CDR2 is LQKENI. The CDR3 DNA follows: TGTGCCAGCTCAAAGAAACGGGGGGTGGAGGCTGGCTACACCTTC. Translating gives CASSKKRGVEAGYTF. The full variable domain, with the rest looked up from reference TRBV18 and TRBJ1-2, is NAGVMQNPRHLVRRRGQEARLRCSPMKGHSHVYWYRQLPEEGLKFMVYLQKENIIDESGMPKERFSAEFPKEGPSILRIQQVVRGDSAAYFCASSKKRGVEAGYTFGSGTRLTVV.